This TCR beta chain was obtained from a study of regulatory T cells in long-lasting Graves disease. The time point here: newly diagnosed GD, antithyroid drugs for less than 3 months. PBMC-extracted RNA yielded the TCR library. Both iRepertoire HTBI primers and Arm-PCR of CDR3 regions were used to build the TCR beta libraries. TCRdb processed the multiplex PCR reads anew with MiXCR; each CDR3 protein has one entry. The sample includes about 440,000 distinct CDR3 sequences, about 15% of them seen just once. V shed 1 base, J shed 4 bases, and the junction held 0 bases outside the gene matches. Looked up from germline, CDR1 is LGHDT and CDR2 is YNNKEL (reference sequence). The CDR3 length is 15 residues. This clonotype was seen repeatedly, ten times or more. The data were also submitted as part of a second study, on T cells in Graves' hyperthyroidism and ophthalmopathy. According to that study: Patients aged 18 to 65 had newly diagnosed hyperthyroidism of under 2 months' duration.

This sequence was found in a woman aged 18-29 years with Graves disease. Material: peripheral blood mononuclear cells (PBMCs), obtained at new diagnosis, from a patient treated with antithyroid drugs. V and J are TRBV3-1 and TRBJ2-7; 14 bases match TRBD2. The CDR3: CASSQGTSGRYEQYF. The CDR3 DNA follows: TGTGCCAGCAGCCAAGGGACTAGCGGGAGGTACGAGCAGTACTTC.